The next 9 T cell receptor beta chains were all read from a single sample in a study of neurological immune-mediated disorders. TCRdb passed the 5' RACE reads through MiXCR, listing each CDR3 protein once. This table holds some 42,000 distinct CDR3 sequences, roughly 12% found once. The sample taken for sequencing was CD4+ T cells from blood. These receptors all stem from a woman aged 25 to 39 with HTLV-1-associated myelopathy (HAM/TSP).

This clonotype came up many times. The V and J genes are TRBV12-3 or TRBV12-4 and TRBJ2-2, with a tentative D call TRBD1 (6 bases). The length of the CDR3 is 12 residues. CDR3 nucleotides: TGTGGTACACAGGGGAACACCGGGGAGCTGTTTTTT. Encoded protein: CGTQGNTGELFF.

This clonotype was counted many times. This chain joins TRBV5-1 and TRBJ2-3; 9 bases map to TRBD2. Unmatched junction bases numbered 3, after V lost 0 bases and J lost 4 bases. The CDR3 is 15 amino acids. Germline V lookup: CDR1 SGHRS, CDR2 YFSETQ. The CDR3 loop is CASSLGGLASDTQYF. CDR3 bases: TGCGCCAGCAGCTTGGGGGGACTAGCCTCAGATACGCAGTATTTT.

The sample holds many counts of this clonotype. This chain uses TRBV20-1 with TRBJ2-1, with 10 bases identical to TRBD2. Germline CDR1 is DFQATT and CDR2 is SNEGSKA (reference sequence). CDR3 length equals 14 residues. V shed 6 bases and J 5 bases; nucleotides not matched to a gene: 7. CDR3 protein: CSASYSGGNNEQFF. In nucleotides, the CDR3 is TGCAGTGCCAGCTATAGCGGGGGGAACAATGAGCAGTTCTTC.

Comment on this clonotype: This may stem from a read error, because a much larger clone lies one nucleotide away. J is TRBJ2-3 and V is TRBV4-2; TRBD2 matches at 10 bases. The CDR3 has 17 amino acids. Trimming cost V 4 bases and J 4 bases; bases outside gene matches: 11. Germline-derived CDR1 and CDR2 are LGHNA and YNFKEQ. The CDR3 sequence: CASSLRRSGGGPDTQYF. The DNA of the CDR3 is TGTGCCAGCAGCCTCCGCCGGAGCGGGGGGGGCCCAGATACGCAGTATTTT.

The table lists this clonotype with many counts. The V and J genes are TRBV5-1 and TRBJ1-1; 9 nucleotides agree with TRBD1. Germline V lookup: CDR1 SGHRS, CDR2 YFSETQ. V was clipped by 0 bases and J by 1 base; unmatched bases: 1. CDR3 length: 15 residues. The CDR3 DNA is TGCGCCAGCAGCTTGGTGGGACAGGGGAACACTGAAGCTTTCTTT. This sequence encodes CASSLVGQGNTEAFF.

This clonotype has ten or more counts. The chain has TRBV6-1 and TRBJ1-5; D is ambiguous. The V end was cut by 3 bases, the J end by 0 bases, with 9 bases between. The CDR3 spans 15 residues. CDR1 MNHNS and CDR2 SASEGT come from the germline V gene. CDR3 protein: CASSEDGFSNQPQHF. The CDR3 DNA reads TGTGCCAGCAGTGAGGACGGATTTAGCAATCAGCCCCAGCATTTT.

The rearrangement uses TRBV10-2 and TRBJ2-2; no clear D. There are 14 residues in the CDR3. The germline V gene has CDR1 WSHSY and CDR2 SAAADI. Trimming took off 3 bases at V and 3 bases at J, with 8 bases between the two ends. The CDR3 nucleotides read TGCGCCAGCAGTGAACCCGCCTACACCGGGGAGCTGTTTTTT. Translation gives CASSEPAYTGELFF.

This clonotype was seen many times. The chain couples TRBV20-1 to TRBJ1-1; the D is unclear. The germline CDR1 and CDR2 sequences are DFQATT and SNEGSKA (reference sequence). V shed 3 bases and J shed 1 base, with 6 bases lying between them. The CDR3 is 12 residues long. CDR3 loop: CSARWRNTEAFF. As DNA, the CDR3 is TGCAGTGCTAGGTGGAGGAACACTGAAGCTTTCTTT.

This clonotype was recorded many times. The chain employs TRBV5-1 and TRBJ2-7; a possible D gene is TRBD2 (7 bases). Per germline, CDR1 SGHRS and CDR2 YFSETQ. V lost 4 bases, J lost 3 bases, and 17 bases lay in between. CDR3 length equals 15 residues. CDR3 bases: TGCGCCAGCAGCCGGGGGGCAGGTCAACTCTACGAGCAGTACTTC. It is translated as CASSRGAGQLYEQYF.